This T cell receptor (beta chain) was observed in a study of Ad26.COV2.S vaccination and SARS-CoV-2 variants. In its sample, this clone was seen a few times. Antigen: not known. Some clones are missing from TCRdb's copy, which holds only in-frame ones; the method was immunoSEQ multiplex PCR. The data hold approximately 450,000 clones, with roughly 90% observed a single time. The V gene's germline CDR1 is SEHNR and CDR2 FQNEAQ (reference sequence). This CDR3 region has 14 residues. Trimming cost V 5 bases and J 4 bases; bases outside gene matches: 7. Regarding the study as a whole: Analyses that measured TCR breadth and depth may have underestimated total T cell responses.

Treatment given: about 20 received Ad26.COV2.S at low or high dose, single or two shots; about 5 received placebo; per-sample allocation not given. At day 63 after the first vaccine or placebo injection, samples were drawn. Sequenced here: peripheral blood, sampled in a trial of Ad26.COV2.S vaccine versus placebo. The rearrangement links TRBV7-9 to TRBJ2-7; 8 bases are shared with TRBD2. This clonotype was sampled from a person between 18 and 65 years old who received the Ad26.COV2.S COVID-19 vaccine or a placebo. The CDR3 DNA follows: TGTGCCAGCAGCCGAGCGGGAGAAGGGTACGAGCAGTACTTC. Encoded protein: CASSRAGEGYEQYF.